This T cell receptor (beta chain) emerged from a study of human T cells and chemical hapten exposure. Study in general: How much TCR each sample yielded varied, mostly because pooled library volumes differed slightly.

Trimming shortened V by 5 bases and J by 2 bases, and 10 bases separated the two germline ends. From germline, CDR1 is SGHVS and CDR2 FQNEAQ. The CDR3 runs 13 residues. In the case of this clonotype: Its antigen remains unknown.

It was unfractionated whole blood from which total RNA was extracted. For the library, individual cDNA molecules each received unique molecular identifiers. In the authors' workflow: Per-sample TCR counts ranged from 23,224 to 690,600, median 95,638. TCRdb passed the reads through MiXCR, listing each CDR3 protein once. The V and J calls reflect TCRdb's pipeline rather than the authors' work. The profile shows about 120,000 distinct CDR3 sequences, around 9% of them singletons. Study-level results: No change in TCRs above 1 in 1000 frequency was produced by DPC sensitization.

Sample: whole blood. The V gene is TRBV7-8, the J gene TRBJ2-7; D possibly corresponds to TRBD1 (6 bases). The clonotype originates from a human donor in good health. Some clones in this sample may be carry-over from other donors' samples. For the CDR3, the DNA is TGTGCCAGCAGCATCAGGGGAACCTACGAGCAGTACTTC. Translation: CASSIRGTYEQYF.